The rows below give T cell receptor beta chains drawn from one sample of a study of cytomegalovirus exposure and HLA in healthy donors. TCRdb's table, derived via immunoSEQ multiplex PCR, lists solely in-frame clones and lacks some. The top ten hold 5.5% to 7.5% of the sample, which has 99,000 or so clones, roughly a tenth seen once. Sequencing was performed on PBMCs. The source is a man aged 40-49 years in good health and CMV-seropositive. The CDR3 runs from the conserved cysteine through the conserved F or W. D genes are given only for firm matches. The size entry is marked missing in some rows and otherwise reads once, few, many or a size class.

d_call	v_call	j_call	clone_size	cdr3_aa	cdr3_nt
.	TRBV7-9	TRBJ1-1	few	CASSPGQKLFF	TGTGCCAGCAGCCCAGGACAGAAGTTGTTCTTT
.	TRBV4-1	TRBJ1-5	.	CASSQVGRGGNQPQHF	TGCGCCAGCAGCCAAGTTGGTAGGGGTGGCAATCAGCCCCAGCATTTT
.	TRBV7-2	TRBJ1-2	few	CASSPSMSGRANYGYTF	TGTGCCAGCAGCCCGAGTATGTCGGGGAGGGCTAACTATGGCTACACCTTC
TRBD2	TRBV7-8	TRBJ2-1	.	CASSLSMAGVGNEQFF	TGTGCCAGCAGCTTATCTATGGCGGGAGTGGGCAATGAGCAGTTCTTC
TRBD1	TRBV2	TRBJ1-3	few	CASSELDRLSGNTIYF	TGTGCCAGCAGTGAACTGGACAGGCTCTCTGGAAACACCATATATTTT
.	TRBV11-1	TRBJ2-1	few	CASSSDEDFLTYNEQFF	TGTGCCAGCAGCTCCGACGAAGACTTCCTAACCTACAATGAGCAGTTCTTC
TRBD1	TRBV18	TRBJ2-1	.	CASSPPGQDYNEQFF	TGTGCCAGCTCACCACCGGGACAGGACTACAATGAGCAGTTCTTC
TRBD1	TRBV4-2	TRBJ1-2	few	CASSPDRGRFGYTF	TGTGCCAGCAGCCCGGACAGGGGCCGCTTTGGCTACACCTTC
.	TRBV25-1	TRBJ2-1	.	CASSGQELDNEQFF	TGTGCCAGCAGTGGACAGGAGCTTGACAATGAGCAGTTCTTC
.	TRBV9	TRBJ2-7	once	CASSVAADAGTYEQYF	TGTGCCAGCAGCGTAGCCGCAGATGCGGGTACCTACGAGCAGTACTTC
.	TRBV5-6	TRBJ2-7	.	CASSLGGNYEQYF	TGTGCCAGCAGCTTAGGAGGAAACTACGAGCAGTACTTC
TRBD2	TRBV6-1	TRBJ2-1	medium-sized	CASSAGGLAGYNEQFF	TGTGCCAGCAGTGCCGGCGGTCTAGCGGGATACAATGAGCAGTTCTTC
.	TRBV9	TRBJ2-2	.	CASSEGGITGELFF	TGTGCCAGCAGCGAGGGAGGAATCACCGGGGAGCTGTTTTTT
TRBD2	TRBV29-1	TRBJ2-7	.	CSVGTSGMYEQYF	TGCAGCGTAGGGACTAGCGGGATGTACGAGCAGTACTTC
.	TRBV11-2	TRBJ2-2	few	CASSFLARVSELFF	TGTGCCAGCAGCTTTCTAGCGAGGGTCTCGGAGCTGTTTTTT
TRBD1	TRBV6-1	TRBJ1-5	.	CASSDPRTGGNQPQHF	TGTGCCAGCAGTGATCCAAGGACAGGAGGCAATCAGCCCCAGCATTTT
TRBD2	TRBV4-2	TRBJ2-5	.	CASSQDPSGAGTQYF	TGTGCCAGCAGCCAAGATCCAAGCGGGGCGGGGACCCAGTACTTC
.	TRBV2	TRBJ1-5	.	CAAGGGVARQPQHF	TGTGCCGCGGGCGGAGGGGTTGCAAGACAGCCCCAGCATTTT
TRBD2	TRBV28	TRBJ2-7	few	CASSARSGSGTYEQYF	TGTGCCAGCAGTGCCCGGAGCGGGAGTGGGACCTACGAGCAGTACTTC
.	TRBV4-2	TRBJ2-5	few	CASSLPTRRETQYF	TGTGCCAGCAGCCTACCGACTAGGAGAGAGACCCAGTACTTC
.	TRBV7-3	TRBJ2-6	few	CASSLTGAGANVLTF	TGTGCCAGCAGCTTAACGGGGGCCGGGGCCAACGTCCTGACTTTC
.	TRBV7-3	TRBJ2-7	few	CASSVGTSQGEQYF	TGTGCCAGCAGCGTTGGGACTTCGCAGGGCGAGCAGTACTTC
.	TRBV7-2	TRBJ2-1	few	CASSFLERGQFF	TGTGCCAGCAGCTTTCTTGAAAGGGGACAGTTCTTC
TRBD2	TRBV4-1	TRBJ2-3	.	CASSQAQTGTSGADTQYF	TGCGCCAGCAGCCAAGCACAAACCGGGACTAGCGGGGCAGATACGCAGTATTTT
.	TRBV25-1	TRBJ1-1	.	CASRSLGLYPEAFF	TGTGCCAGCAGGAGCTTGGGGCTTTACCCTGAAGCTTTCTTT
.	TRBV2	TRBJ2-2	few	CASSDPGQQRNTGELFF	TGTGCCAGCAGTGATCCTGGGCAGCAACGGAACACCGGGGAGCTGTTTTTT
TRBD1	TRBV7-9	TRBJ2-5	.	CASSSDRSQETQYF	TGTGCCAGCAGCTCGGACAGGTCACAAGAGACCCAGTACTTC
.	TRBV11-3	TRBJ1-5	few	CASSPGSLGPQHF	TGTGCCAGCAGCCCCGGGTCCCTGGGGCCCCAGCATTTT
TRBD2	TRBV27	TRBJ2-1	.	CASSSGLAGYNEQFF	TGTGCCAGCAGTTCCGGACTAGCGGGATACAATGAGCAGTTCTTC
TRBD2	TRBV27	TRBJ2-3	.	CASSSLTFLAGGNTDTQYF	TGTGCCAGCAGTTCCCTAACCTTTTTAGCGGGAGGGAACACAGATACGCAGTATTTT
TRBD1	TRBV4-3	TRBJ2-7	few	CASSQGSQGAYEQYF	TGCGCCAGCAGCCAAGGGTCTCAGGGGGCTTACGAGCAGTACTTC
.	TRBV10-3	TRBJ1-1	few	CAISESSGGPEAFF	TGTGCCATCAGTGAGTCATCGGGGGGGCCTGAAGCTTTCTTT
TRBD2	TRBV7-3	TRBJ2-1	.	CASSPGGSGSNEQFF	TGTGCCAGCAGCCCGGGGGGGAGCGGGAGTAATGAGCAGTTCTTC
TRBD2	TRBV27	TRBJ2-3	.	CASSLSPGGGPDTQYF	TGTGCCAGCAGTTTATCCCCGGGAGGTGGGCCAGATACGCAGTATTTT
.	TRBV7-9	TRBJ1-2	few	CASSRRERPAYGYTF	TGTGCCAGCAGCCGTCGGGAAAGGCCGGCCTATGGCTACACCTTC